The 19 T cell receptor beta chains below all came from one sample that was sequenced in a study of low-dose radiotherapy and immunotherapy resistance in tumors. Time point reported: after trial treatment. Sample treatment: LDRT plus nivolumab, ipilimumab, low-dose cyclophosphamide and aspirin (RACIN trial). The authors amplified TCRs for about 18 PCR cycles with a constant-region primer and a V-primer adapter. TCRdb processed the reads anew with MiXCR; each CDR3 protein has one entry. This repertoire shows some 52,000 distinct CDR3 sequences, roughly 33% found once; its top ten account for 8.2%. Sequencing used PBMCs, obtained after low-dose radiotherapy plus immunotherapy. The receptors shown here come from a male donor with rectosigmoid adenocarcinoma.

This clonotype was seen repeatedly, ten times or more. The DNA for the CDR3 is TGCGCCAGCAGCTTGGTTGAAGCGGGAGACGAGACCCAGTACTTC. Translating it yields CASSLVEAGDETQYF. The V gene is TRBV5-1, the J gene TRBJ2-5, with TRBD2 matching over 8 bases. V was clipped by 0 bases and J by 5 bases; unmatched bases: 6. Germline CDR1 and CDR2: SGHRS and YFSETQ. This CDR3 has 15 residues.

As concerns this clonotype: Only one base separates this from a far larger clonotype, so it likely reflects a read error. The rearrangement joins TRBV18 to TRBJ2-1; D is perhaps TRBD1 or TRBD2 (5 bases each). This CDR3 spans 14 amino acids. Germline-derived CDR1 and CDR2 are KGHSH and LQKENI. Trimming stripped 4 bases from V and 10 bases from J, with 17 bases between. The CDR3 here is CASSLAVGTYEQFF. CDR3 DNA sequence: TGTGCCAGCTCACTAGCCGTTGGGACGTACGAGCAGTTCTTC. Full variable domain (remainder filled in from reference TRBV18 and TRBJ2-1): NAGVMQNPRHLVRRRGQEARLRCSPMKGHSHVYWYRQLPEEGLKFMVYLQKENIIDESGMPKERFSAEFPKEGPSILRIQQVVRGDSAAYFCASSLAVGTYEQFFGPGTRLTVL.

This clonotype was seen at least ten times. The rearrangement links TRBV19 to TRBJ2-2, with a possible D match to TRBD1 (6 bases). Deletions cut 10 bases from V and 8 bases from J, with 20 bases between. Per germline, CDR1 LNHDA and CDR2 SQIVND (reference sequence). The CDR3 runs 14 residues. The CDR3 loop is CAIRTAPVTGELFF. The CDR3 nucleotides read TGTGCCATCCGGACAGCCCCGGTGACGGGGGAGCTGTTTTTT. The whole variable domain, filled in from reference TRBV19 and TRBJ2-2, reads DGGITQSPKYLFRKEGQNVTLSCEQNLNHDAMYWYRQDPGQGLRLIYYSQIVNDFQKGDIAEGYSVSREKKESFPLTVTSAQKNPTAFYLCAIRTAPVTGELFFGEGSRLTVL.

In the case of this clonotype: A far larger clone is a single base away, which makes a read error likely. The chain combines TRBV13 with TRBJ2-5, with D hard to call. Germline V gene sequence: CDR1 PRHDT, CDR2 FYEKMQ (reference sequence). CDR3 length: 16 amino acids. The CDR3 DNA reads TGTGCCAGCAGCTCGGGCGGTAGATTAGGTGGAGAGACCCAGCACTTC. This codes for CASSSGGRLGGETQHF.

Turning to this clonotype: This may come from a read error, since a much larger clone is one base off. This chain joins TRBV7-2 and TRBJ1-5, with a tentative D call TRBD1 (6 bases). This CDR3 has 12 amino acids. Germline loops: CDR1 SGHTA, CDR2 FQGNSA. Trimming took 5 bases from V and 7 from J, leaving 9 bases between them. In nucleotides, the CDR3 is TGTGCCAGCAGCGGGGGCACCCAGCCCCAGCATTTT. Encoded protein: CASSGGTQPQHF.

This clonotype is classed as medium-sized. This chain connects TRBV29-1 to TRBJ2-2; 9 nucleotides agree with TRBD1. Per the germline V gene, CDR1 is SQVTM and CDR2 is ANQGSEA. The CDR3 is 12 amino acids. Written as DNA, the CDR3 is TGCATCGGACAGGGGTTCTCCGGGGAGCTGTTTTTT. As protein: CIGQGFSGELFF.

This chain joins TRBV12-3 or TRBV12-4 and TRBJ1-4; a weak D match, TRBD1 (6 bases). This CDR3 is 16 amino acids long. The V gene lost 4 bases and the J gene lost 8 bases, with 20 bases spanning the gap. CDR3 DNA sequence: TGTGCCAGCAGTTCCTCGTTGGGGGGCCGGGGGGAAAAACTGTTTTTT. Translated: CASSSSLGGRGEKLFF.

The V and J genes are TRBV11-2 and TRBJ2-7; D is perhaps TRBD1 (6 bases). The length of the CDR3 is 14 residues. V shed 5 bases and J shed 3 bases, with 14 bases lying between them. Per the germline V gene, CDR1 is SGHAT and CDR2 is FQNNGV. The CDR3 loop reads CASSPLTGVYEQYF. CDR3 coding DNA: TGTGCCAGCAGCCCCTTGACAGGTGTCTACGAGCAGTACTTC.

This clonotype is a singleton in its sample. This sequence is one base from a far larger clone and is likely a read error. The chain has TRBV6-5 and TRBJ2-7; D gene ambiguous. Germline V CDR1 and CDR2: MNHEY, SVGAGI. The CDR3 covers 13 residues. V lost 2 bases and J lost 7, with 12 bases in between. The CDR3 nucleotides read TGTGCCAGCAGTTACAGGCAAGGCTATGAGCAGTACTTC. Encoded protein: CASSYRQGYEQYF.

Worth noting for this clonotype: A far larger clone differs by one base, so this is likely a read error. In nucleotides, the CDR3 is TGTGCCAGCAGTACCCATGAAGGATACTACAATGAGCAGTACTTC. Translating it yields CASSTHEGYYNEQYF. The chain carries TRBV6-7 and TRBJ2-7, with no clear D. TRBV6-7 is flagged as an ORF with uncertain function. The length of the CDR3 is 15 residues. V was clipped by 5 bases and J by 7 bases, with 21 bases between them.

The chain couples TRBV4-2 to TRBJ2-6, with D perhaps TRBD1 or TRBD2 (5 bases each). Looked up from germline, CDR1 is LGHNA and CDR2 is YNFKEQ. The V and J ends lost 3 bases and 3 bases respectively, with 9 bases between them. This CDR3 is 15 amino acids long. CDR3 DNA sequence: TGTGCCAGCAGCCAGGACACTAGTGGGGCCAACGTCCTGACTTTC. Amino acids: CASSQDTSGANVLTF.

Worth noting for this clonotype: Given a far larger clone just one base away, this is likely a sequencing read error. This chain's CDR3 is CASSMLAGGPGEQYF. The CDR3 nucleotides are TGTGCCAGCAGTATGTTAGCGGGAGGGCCGGGTGAGCAGTACTTC. The V and J genes are TRBV6-2 or TRBV6-3 and TRBJ2-7, with 11 nucleotides matching TRBD2. Per the germline V gene, CDR1 is MNHEY and CDR2 is SVGEGT. The CDR3 loop spans 15 amino acids. Trimming at V came to 5 bases and at J to 7 bases, leaving 10 bases not matched to a gene.

The CDR3 nucleotides read TGTGCCAGCAGTCCAGGCCGGGAGCTGTTTTTT. Protein: CASSPGRELFF. The V gene is TRBV12-3 or TRBV12-4, the J gene TRBJ2-2; no reliable D call. Trimming shortened V by 5 bases and J by 9 bases, and 7 bases separated the two germline ends. The CDR3 has 11 residues.

To note about this clonotype: It is likely a read error: a sequence one base away is far more abundant. The chain has TRBV9 and TRBJ2-1, with TRBD1 matching over 10 bases. The J segment lost 13 bases and the V segment lost 4 bases, leaving 17 bases of the junction unmatched. Germline CDR1 is SGDLS and CDR2 is YYNGEE. The CDR3 length is 16 residues. This chain's CDR3 is CASSSPGQGPLETQFF. CDR3 bases: TGTGCCAGCAGCTCACCGGGACAGGGGCCCTTAGAGACCCAGTTCTTC.

This chain links TRBV24-1 with TRBJ2-1, with TRBD1 as a possible D gene (5 bases). The CDR3 consists of 14 residues. The germline V gene has CDR1 KGHDR and CDR2 SFDVKD. V was trimmed by 4 bases and J by 9 bases, leaving 15 bases between them. The CDR3 coding sequence is TGTGCCACCAGTGACCCAGCCAGGGTCGGTGAGCAGTTCTTC. Translation gives CATSDPARVGEQFF.

In its sample, this clonotype was seen once. The chain is built from TRBV3-1 and TRBJ2-5, with D hard to call. The germline V gene has CDR1 LGHDT and CDR2 YNNKEL (reference sequence). The V end was cut by 0 bases, the J end by 0 bases, with 5 bases between. The CDR3 is 14 amino acids. DNA of the CDR3: TGTGCCAGCAGCCAAGATTTGTACCAAGAGACCCAGTACTTC. It specifies CASSQDLYQETQYF.

This clonotype was seen repeatedly, ten times or more. The chain combines TRBV19 with TRBJ2-7; D not certain. V dropped 2 bases and J dropped 5 bases, with 4 bases sitting between them. Germline lookup yields CDR1 LNHDA and CDR2 SQIVND (reference sequence). The CDR3 covers 11 residues. The CDR3 nucleotides are TGTGCCAGTAGTATATTCGACGAGCAGTACTTC. This encodes CASSIFDEQYF. Combining the CDR3 with reference TRBV19 and TRBJ2-7 gives the whole variable domain DGGITQSPKYLFRKEGQNVTLSCEQNLNHDAMYWYRQDPGQGLRLIYYSQIVNDFQKGDIAEGYSVSREKKESFPLTVTSAQKNPTAFYLCASSIFDEQYFGPGTRLTVT.

In this sample, this clonotype turned up many times. The chain is built from TRBV6-2 or TRBV6-3 and TRBJ2-7; D is unresolved. The CDR3 has 15 residues. V was clipped by 6 bases and J by 1 base, with 16 bases between them. The germline gives CDR1 MNHEY, CDR2 SVGEGT. The CDR3 loop reads CASSLQGSRSYEQYF. In nucleotides, the CDR3 is TGTGCCAGCAGCCTACAAGGCAGCCGGTCCTACGAGCAGTACTTC.

The chain combines TRBV4-1 with TRBJ2-2, with TRBD2 matching 9 bases. This CDR3 has 17 amino acids. Germline-derived CDR1 and CDR2 are MGHRA and YSYEKL. J was trimmed by 6 bases and V by 5 bases; bases with no gene match: 13. CDR3 amino acids: CASSNSAGGVGAGELFF. CDR3 sequence (DNA): TGCGCCAGCAGCAACTCAGCGGGGGGAGTAGGAGCCGGGGAGCTGTTTTTT.